One sample yielded the 9 T cell receptor beta chains listed below, sequenced in a study of T cell responses to AZD1222 COVID-19 vaccine. Libraries were prepared by immunoSEQ multiplex PCR; TCRdb keeps only in-frame clonotypes and omits some of them. The sample contains about 180,000 clones, approximately 92% of which appear only once. This material consisted of peripheral blood, taken 28 days after the second dose of the MenACWY control vaccine. The receptors come from an adult who received the MenACWY meningococcal vaccine as a control.

This chain connects TRBV21-1 to TRBJ1-5; the tabulated D call, TRBD1, remains unverified against the DNA. TRBV21-1 is described as a pseudogene. The CDR3 consists of 21 residues. The CDR3 DNA reads TGTGCCAGCAGCAAAGGAGAGGGAAGGGGACAGTTGGGAAATAGCAATCAGCCCCAGCATTTT. Protein sequence: CASSKGEGRGQLGNSNQPQHF.

J is TRBJ1-1 and V is TRBV7-8; D uncertain. V lost 3 bases and J 4 bases, leaving 24 bases between the germline ends. This CDR3 contains 18 residues. Per germline, CDR1 SGHVS and CDR2 FQNEAQ. This CDR3 reads CASSLLVAMVSGTTEAFF. In DNA, the CDR3 is TGTGCCAGCAGCTTGTTAGTTGCCATGGTATCCGGAACCACTGAAGCTTTCTTT.

This clone was recorded only once. The chain joins TRBV28 to TRBJ1-1; TRBD1 might be the D (5 bases). Trimming took off 4 bases at V and 4 bases at J, with 13 bases between the two ends. Germline CDR1 reads MDHEN; CDR2 reads SYDVKM. The CDR3 sequence is 14 residues long. CDR3 DNA sequence: TGTGCCAGCAGTTCCCCATCGGGGGGCACTGAAGCTTTCTTT. Protein sequence: CASSSPSGGTEAFF.

In its sample, this clone was seen many times. The gene calls are TRBV7-9 and TRBJ2-7; 9 bases are a match to TRBD1. The CDR3 consists of 14 residues. J gave up 3 bases and V 4 bases, and 4 bases lay outside the gene matches. The germline gives CDR1 SEHNR, CDR2 FQNEAQ (reference sequence). The CDR3 loop is CASSYGQGIYEQYF. The CDR3 nucleotides are TGTGCCAGCAGCTATGGACAGGGGATCTACGAGCAGTACTTC.

V and J are TRBV6-5 and TRBJ1-1; a weak D match, TRBD1 (5 bases). V was pared by 7 bases and J by 4 bases, with 13 bases between. The germline gives CDR1 MNHEY, CDR2 SVGAGI. The CDR3 contains 13 residues. The CDR3 reads CASTDVGGTEAFF. The CDR3 DNA follows: TGTGCCAGCACAGACGTCGGGGGCACTGAAGCTTTCTTT.

The rearrangement joins TRBV4-3 to TRBJ1-5; D gene uncertain. Trimming took off 3 bases at V and 5 bases at J, with 8 bases between the two ends. Looked up from germline, CDR1 is LGHNA and CDR2 is YSLEER. CDR3 length: 13 residues. In DNA, the CDR3 is TGCGCCAGCAGCCAGTCGTGGGATCAGCCCCAGCATTTT. Amino acid sequence: CASSQSWDQPQHF.

The chain combines TRBV7-2 with TRBJ1-2; TRBD1 matches at 8 bases. V gave up 5 bases and J gave up 4 bases; unmatched junction bases: 6. CDR3 size: 14 residues. From germline, CDR1 is SGHTA and CDR2 FQGNSA. The CDR3 protein is CASSIPQGGYGYTF. DNA of the CDR3: TGTGCCAGCAGCATTCCACAGGGGGGCTATGGCTACACCTTC. Together with reference TRBV7-2 and TRBJ1-2, the CDR3 gives the full variable domain: GAGVSQSPSNKVTEKGKDVELRCDPISGHTALYWYRQSLGQGLEFLIYFQGNSAPDKSGLPSDRFSAERTGGSVSTLTIQRTQQEDSAVYLCASSIPQGGYGYTFGSGTRLTVV.

V usage is TRBV30 and J usage is TRBJ1-5, with a weak D call TRBD1 (6 bases). The CDR3 length is 13 residues. Germline CDR1 is GTSNPN and CDR2 is SVGIG (reference sequence). V was trimmed by 1 base and J by 2 bases, leaving 6 bases between them. CDR3 sequence reads: CAWSEGGNQPQHF. Here the CDR3 DNA reads TGTGCCTGGAGTGAGGGGGGCAATCAGCCCCAGCATTTT. Full variable domain (missing parts from reference TRBV30 and TRBJ1-5): SQTIHQWPATLVQPVGSPLSLECTVEGTSNPNLYWYRQAAGRGLQLLFYSVGIGQISSEVPQNLSASRPQDRQFILSSKKLLLSDSGFYLCAWSEGGNQPQHFGDGTRLSIL.

CDR3 coding DNA: TGCGCCAGCAGCTTGTGGTCAGGGGTCACTCAACAAGAGACCCAGTACTTC. Translated, it gives CASSLWSGVTQQETQYF. This sequence joins TRBV5-1 and TRBJ2-5, with TRBD1 as a possible D gene (6 bases). V dropped 1 base and J dropped 2 bases, with 18 bases sitting between them. The CDR3 extends over 17 amino acids. Looked up from germline, CDR1 is SGHRS and CDR2 is YFSETQ.